A selection of T cell receptor beta chains follows, all from one sample in a study of early T cells in non-severe SARS-CoV-2 infection. MiXCR, applied by TCRdb to the 5' RACE reads, yields one record per CDR3 protein. The sample consists of tens of thousands of distinct CDR3 sequences, 7.5% to 9.5% of them appearing once. This sample comprised whole blood, obtained at baseline. All receptors come from an adult who was a healthcare worker with PCR-confirmed SARS-CoV-2 infection or an uninfected control (not recorded which). CDR3s include the opening cysteine and the closing phenylalanine or tryptophan. The D gene is left open where the match is weak. Size values are once, few and many counts, or a class for expanded clones, and some rows have none.

>TRBD1|TRBV7-3|many|TRBJ2-3
CASSLTGPRTGDTDTQYF
TGTGCCAGCAGCTTAACAGGCCCCCGGACAGGGGACACAGATACGCAGTATTTT
>-|TRBV14|-|TRBJ1-1
CASSQELNTEAFF
TGTGCCAGCAGCCAAGAACTGAACACTGAAGCTTTCTTT
>-|TRBV11-2|many|TRBJ1-5
CASSWGVDQPQHF
TGTGCCAGCAGCTGGGGGGTGGACCAGCCCCAGCATTTT
>-|TRBV7-6|-|TRBJ2-5
CASSLIGSSETQYF
TGTGCCAGCAGCTTAATCGGGAGCTCAGAGACCCAGTACTTC
>-|TRBV2|-|TRBJ1-1
CASSYQVTEAFF
TGTGCCAGCAGTTACCAGGTCACTGAAGCTTTCTTT
>-|TRBV5-1|-|TRBJ2-5
CASSFLPYPGTPRQETQYF
TGCGCCAGCAGCTTCCTCCCTTACCCTGGGACGCCAAGACAGGAGACCCAGTACTTC
>TRBD1|TRBV6-1|many|TRBJ1-5
CASSAGTALNQPQHF
TGTGCCAGCAGTGCCGGGACAGCTCTCAATCAGCCCCAGCATTTT
>TRBD1|TRBV10-3|many|TRBJ1-1
CAIRQQIRTGGENTEAFF
TGTGCCATCAGACAACAAATCAGGACAGGGGGCGAGAACACTGAAGCTTTCTTT
>TRBD2|TRBV5-1|few|TRBJ2-5
CASSLGTSGNQETQYF
TGCGCCAGCAGCCTCGGGACTAGCGGGAACCAAGAGACCCAGTACTTC
>-|TRBV20-1|many|TRBJ2-1
CSVPGAGSYNEQFF
TGCAGTGTTCCCGGCGCGGGAAGTTACAATGAGCAGTTCTTC
>-|TRBV27|many|TRBJ2-7
CASSFGHSSEQYF
TGTGCCAGCAGTTTCGGACACTCCTCCGAGCAGTACTTC
>-|TRBV20-1|many|TRBJ1-5
CSARDPGSNQPQHF
TGCAGTGCTAGAGATCCAGGGTCAAATCAGCCCCAGCATTTT
>-|TRBV29-1|-|TRBJ2-3
CSVFRPGHHTTDTQYF
TGCAGCGTCTTCCGACCGGGACACCACACGACAGATACGCAGTATTTT
>TRBD1|TRBV2|-|TRBJ2-3
CASSATGGKDTQYF
TGTGCCAGCAGCGCGACAGGGGGCAAGGATACGCAGTATTTT
>-|TRBV12-3/TRBV12-4|many|TRBJ2-6
CASQFYGGALSGANVLTF
TGTGCCAGCCAATTCTACGGGGGCGCTTTATCTGGGGCCAACGTCCTGACTTTC
>TRBD1|TRBV30|few|TRBJ1-1
CACPGQGNTEAFF
TGTGCCTGCCCGGGACAGGGGAACACTGAAGCTTTCTTT
>-|TRBV6-4|few|TRBJ1-1
CASSDTPFRGLEEAFF
TGTGCCAGCAGTGACACACCCTTCAGGGGTTTGGAGGAAGCTTTCTTT
>TRBD1|TRBV11-2|few|TRBJ2-1
CASSLYPRDRDVEQFF
TGTGCCAGCAGCTTATACCCCCGGGACAGGGACGTTGAGCAGTTCTTC
>-|TRBV18|-|TRBJ2-1
CASSPQRFSYNEQFF
TGTGCCAGCTCACCCCAACGGTTCTCCTACAATGAGCAGTTCTTC
>-|TRBV7-6|-|TRBJ1-2
CASSQLQGDGYTF
TGTGCCAGCAGCCAATTACAGGGCGATGGCTACACCTTC
>-|TRBV3-1|-|TRBJ1-4
CASSQAAGSVFF
TGTGCCAGCAGCCAAGCCGCAGGGTCGGTGTTTTTT
>TRBD1|TRBV19|few|TRBJ2-5
CATQDRVSETQYF
TGTGCCACCCAGGACAGGGTCTCCGAGACCCAGTACTTC
>TRBD2|TRBV7-9|many|TRBJ2-7
CASSLGGGPDGEQYF
TGTGCCAGCAGCTTAGGCGGGGGACCGGACGGCGAGCAGTACTTC
>-|TRBV7-9|many|TRBJ2-3
CASSLGADTQYF
TGTGCCAGCAGCTTAGGGGCAGATACGCAGTATTTT
>TRBD1|TRBV18|few|TRBJ2-3
CASSPPAWDSAADTQYF
TGTGCCAGCTCACCACCCGCTTGGGACAGCGCGGCAGATACGCAGTATTTT
>-|TRBV5-1|-|TRBJ2-1
CASSLEGQINEQFF
TGCGCCAGCAGCTTGGAAGGACAAATCAATGAGCAGTTCTTC
>TRBD2|TRBV19|-|TRBJ2-5
CASATSGGQETQYF
TGTGCCAGCGCGACTAGCGGGGGCCAAGAGACCCAGTACTTC
>-|TRBV11-2|few|TRBJ1-5
CASSRGPGKGSNQPQHF
TGTGCCAGCAGCCGGGGGCCAGGGAAGGGAAGCAATCAGCCCCAGCATTTT
>-|TRBV13|many|TRBJ2-7
CASSNRRTYEQYF
TGTGCCAGCAGCAACAGGAGAACCTACGAGCAGTACTTC
>TRBD1|TRBV7-6|few|TRBJ2-5
CASSLRPGQGSETQYF
TGTGCCAGCAGCCTTCGTCCGGGACAGGGAAGCGAGACCCAGTACTTC
>TRBD2|TRBV7-3|-|TRBJ2-4
CASSFGTSGGEAKNIQYF
TGTGCCAGCAGCTTTGGGACTAGCGGGGGCGAGGCCAAAAACATTCAGTACTTC
>TRBD1|TRBV2|-|TRBJ2-7
CASSGLTGAYEQYF
TGTGCCAGCAGTGGTCTGACAGGGGCGTACGAGCAGTACTTC
>-|TRBV27|many|TRBJ1-5
CAGAGHGEVEPQHF
TGTGCCGGTGCGGGTCACGGGGAAGTAGAGCCCCAGCATTTT
>-|TRBV24-1|few|TRBJ2-7
CATPRLHEQYF
TGTGCCACCCCTCGGCTCCACGAGCAGTACTTC
>-|TRBV5-1|-|TRBJ2-1
CASSLVASAEQFF
TGCGCCAGCAGCTTGGTGGCTAGCGCTGAGCAGTTCTTC
>-|TRBV7-9|-|TRBJ2-7
CASRSQGDEQYF
TGTGCCAGCAGGTCACAGGGCGACGAGCAGTACTTC
>-|TRBV24-1|many|TRBJ2-5
CATSDSFQETQYF
TGTGCCACCAGTGATTCGTTCCAAGAGACCCAGTACTTC
>-|TRBV20-1|many|TRBJ2-1
CKTWGGGNEQFF
TGCAAGACCTGGGGCGGCGGCAATGAGCAGTTCTTC
>TRBD1|TRBV3-1|few|TRBJ2-7
CASSQEGGRNEQYF
TGTGCCAGCAGCCAAGAAGGGGGCAGGAACGAGCAGTACTTC
>TRBD2|TRBV7-2|few|TRBJ2-5
CASSPGTSGRIVETQYF
TGTGCCAGCAGTCCCGGGACTAGCGGGAGGATTGTAGAGACCCAGTACTTC
>-|TRBV2|many|TRBJ1-5
CASSEVEGASNQPQHF
TGTGCCAGCAGTGAAGTCGAGGGCGCGAGCAATCAGCCCCAGCATTTT
>-|TRBV10-3|few|TRBJ2-7
CAISGQLYEQYF
TGTGCCATCAGCGGACAGCTCTACGAGCAGTACTTC
>-|TRBV24-1|-|TRBJ1-2
CAASNGFLGGYTF
TGTGCCGCCAGCAACGGTTTTCTGGGTGGCTACACCTTC
>TRBD1|TRBV6-6|few|TRBJ1-2
CASSYFTGDGYTF
TGTGCCAGCAGTTACTTCACAGGGGATGGCTACACCTTC
>TRBD1|TRBV6-1|-|TRBJ1-1
CASSELDRVDTEAFF
TGTGCCAGCAGTGAATTGGACAGGGTTGACACTGAAGCTTTCTTT
>-|TRBV27|few|TRBJ2-1
CASRWRGLYNEQFF
TGTGCCAGCAGGTGGCGGGGCCTCTACAATGAGCAGTTCTTC
>TRBD1|TRBV3-1|few|TRBJ1-1
CASSPTDRVAFEAFF
TGTGCCAGCAGCCCGACAGACAGGGTAGCATTTGAAGCTTTCTTT
>-|TRBV19|-|TRBJ2-1
CASSDQGLTNEQFF
TGTGCCAGTTCGGATCAGGGCCTAACAAATGAGCAGTTCTTC
>TRBD2|TRBV7-6|-|TRBJ2-1
CVSSLLTSGGYNEQFF
TGTGTCAGCAGCCTCCTGACTAGCGGGGGTTACAATGAGCAGTTCTTC
>-|TRBV19|few|TRBJ2-7
CASSSSLYEQYF
TGTGCCAGTAGTTCCAGTCTCTACGAGCAGTACTTC
>TRBD1|TRBV12-3/TRBV12-4|-|TRBJ2-7
CASSTSGTGPEQYF
TGTGCCAGCAGCACGTCCGGGACAGGGCCCGAGCAGTACTTC
>-|TRBV5-5|many|TRBJ2-1
CASSSQFNEQFF
TGTGCCAGCAGCTCCCAGTTCAATGAGCAGTTCTTC
>-|TRBV9|-|TRBJ2-2
CASSVEPRNTGELFF
TGTGCCAGCAGCGTAGAGCCGAGAAACACCGGGGAGCTGTTTTTT
>TRBD2|TRBV10-1|-|TRBJ2-7
CASSASGGTYEQYF
TGCGCCAGCAGTGCTAGCGGGGGGACCTACGAGCAGTACTTC
>-|TRBV11-2|many|TRBJ2-3
CASSERLGTDTQYF
TGTGCCAGCAGCGAAAGACTCGGGACAGATACGCAGTATTTT
>TRBD1|TRBV12-3/TRBV12-4|many|TRBJ1-6
CASSGTAYLHF
TGTGCCAGCAGTGGGACAGCCTACCTCCACTTT
>TRBD2|TRBV19|-|TRBJ2-3
CASSTWLAGNTDTQYF
TGTGCCAGTAGTACGTGGTTAGCGGGAAACACAGATACGCAGTATTTT